This TCR beta chain was identified in a study of regulatory T cells in long-lasting Graves disease. Regarding the study as a whole: The sample size was small, and this may have reduced accuracy.

CDR3-region Arm-PCR and iRepertoire HTBI primers produced the TCR beta libraries. TCRdb re-analysed the multiplex PCR reads in MiXCR, keeping a single row per CDR3 protein. Here the sample spans 420,000 or so distinct CDR3 sequences, about 16% being singletons. Germline-derived CDR1 and CDR2 are SGHTA and FQGNSA. V was clipped by 2 bases and J by 3 bases, with 12 bases between them. CDR3 size: 15 residues. Time point defined: newly diagnosed GD, antithyroid drugs for less than 3 months. PBMC-extracted RNA yielded the TCR library. This clonotype was picked up many times. Its antigen is currently unknown. The same data also went into a second study, on T cells in Graves' hyperthyroidism and ophthalmopathy. Per that study: Those with hyperthyroidism were 18 to 65 years old, newly diagnosed, and ill for under 2 months. When the TCR CDR3 underwent first-round RT-PCR, the HTBI primer set was used.

This specimen consisted of peripheral blood mononuclear cells (PBMCs), obtained at new diagnosis, from a patient treated with antithyroid drugs. The rearrangement uses TRBV7-2 and TRBJ2-3; D is unclear. This TCR derives from a woman younger than 30 with Graves disease. This CDR3 reads CASSLFAVGTDTQYF. DNA of the CDR3: TGTGCCAGCAGCTTATTCGCAGTAGGAACAGATACGCAGTATTTT.